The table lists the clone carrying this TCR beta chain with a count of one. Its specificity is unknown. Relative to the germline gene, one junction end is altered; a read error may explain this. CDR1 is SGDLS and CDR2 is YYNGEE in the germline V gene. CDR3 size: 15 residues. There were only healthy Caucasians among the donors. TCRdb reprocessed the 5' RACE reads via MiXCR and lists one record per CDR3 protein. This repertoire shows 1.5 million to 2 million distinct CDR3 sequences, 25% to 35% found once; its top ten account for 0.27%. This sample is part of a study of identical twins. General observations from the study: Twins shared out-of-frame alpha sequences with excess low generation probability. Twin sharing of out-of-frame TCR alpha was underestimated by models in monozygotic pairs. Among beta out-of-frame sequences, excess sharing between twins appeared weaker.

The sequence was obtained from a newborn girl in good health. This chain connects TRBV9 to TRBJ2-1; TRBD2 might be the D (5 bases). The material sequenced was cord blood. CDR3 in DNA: TGTGCCGGCAGCACCAGCGACTACTCCTACAATGAGCAGTTCTTC. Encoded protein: CAGSTSDYSYNEQFF. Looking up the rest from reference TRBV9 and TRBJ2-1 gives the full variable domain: DSGVTQTPKHLITATGQRVTLRCSPRSGDLSVYWYQQSLDQGLQFLIQYYNGEERAKGNILERFSAQQFPDLHSELNLSSLELGDSALYFCAGSTSDYSYNEQFFGPGTRLTVL.